This TCR beta chain stems from a study of T-cell reconstitution after alpha-beta-depleted transplantation in children. CDR1 SQVTM and CDR2 ANQGSEA come from the germline V gene. The CDR3 contains 14 residues. V was pared by 6 bases and J by 0 bases, with 11 bases between. Construction of the TCRbeta library involved unique molecular identifiers. TCRdb re-called the PCR reads through MiXCR, storing one row per CDR3 protein. The sample has about 610,000 distinct CDR3 sequences; 8% to 11% are singletons. This clonotype was counted at least ten times. The receptor was derived from a human donor who donated a stem cell graft to a child with acute myeloid leukemia. The rearrangement uses TRBV29-1 and TRBJ2-2; tentative D call: TRBD1 (6 bases). The source material was PBMCs from the stem cell graft donor, sampled from the stem cell graft. CDR3 nucleotide sequence: TGCAGCGTGGCGGACAGTTCGAACACCGGGGAGCTGTTTTTT. Residues: CSVADSSNTGELFF.